These 21 T cell receptor beta chains share one sample of origin, sequenced in a study of T cell clonality in common variable immunodeficiency. Assay: immunoSEQ multiplex PCR; the TCRdb copy retains only in-frame clones and omits some. Altogether more than 65,000 clones were found in the sample, and no singletons occur. Material for sequencing was peripheral blood mononuclear cells. Every receptor here comes from a person aged 18 to 70 in good health.

Ten or more counts support this clone. The sequenced CDR3 bases are TGCGCCAGCAGCCTGGACAGGGGACCTGGCGAG. Encoded protein: CASSLDRGPGE. The whole CDR3 sequence reads CASSLDRGPGEQYF. The genes are TRBV5-1 and TRBJ2-7, with 9 bases lining up with TRBD1. With the read ending 3 residues before the CDR3 end, the germline J gene is used to fill in that end. The V and J ends lost 4 bases and 6 bases, in that order; junction bases with no gene match: 8. In germline, CDR1 is SGHRS, CDR2 YFSETQ. There are 14 residues in the CDR3.

This clone was detected ten times or more. The CDR3 is cut off 3 residues early in the read; its end comes from the germline J gene. The chain couples TRBV10-3 to TRBJ2-2, with TRBD1 matching 8 bases. Germline CDR1 is ENHRY and CDR2 is SYGVKD. This CDR3 is 15 amino acids long. Unmatched junction bases numbered 4, after V lost 3 bases and J lost 4 bases. The CDR3 reads CAISDRGRGTGELFF. CDR3 DNA (partial): TGTGCCATCAGTGACAGGGGGCGCGGCACCGGGGAG.

This clone occurred many times. The CDR3 end lies 3 residues beyond the end of the read and is filled in from the germline J gene. The V and J genes are TRBV6-2 or TRBV6-3 and TRBJ2-1, with 7 bases identical to TRBD1. V lost 5 bases and J lost 7; bases outside the gene matches: 8. The CDR3 is made up of 14 amino acids. CDR1 and CDR2 from the germline V gene are MNHEY and SVGEGT. The covered CDR3 bases are TGTGCCAGCAGTCTCGACAGGGTTAAGAATGAG. Amino acid sequence: CASSLDRVKNE. The full CDR3 protein is CASSLDRVKNEQFF.

This clone was recorded many times. Partial CDR3 DNA: TGTGCCAGTAGTATAGATATAACTAGCGGAGTTCGGTTGAATGAG. It translates to CASSIDITSGVRLNE. The CDR3 in its entirety is CASSIDITSGVRLNEQFF. This chain uses TRBV19 with TRBJ2-1; 8 bases fit TRBD2. The read ends 3 residues before the CDR3 terminus; that terminus is restored from the germline J gene. Per germline, CDR1 LNHDA and CDR2 SQIVND (reference sequence). The J segment lost 7 bases and the V segment lost 0 bases, leaving 14 bases of the junction unmatched. The CDR3 totals 18 residues.

This clone came up many times. Read data end 3 residues before the CDR3 end; the end is taken from the germline J gene. The chain employs TRBV7-6 and TRBJ1-2; D gene unclear. The CDR3 consists of 14 residues. Trimming cost V 2 bases and J 2 bases, with 9 bases left between them. Germline loops: CDR1 SGHVS, CDR2 FNYEAQ. This CDR3 reads CASSLRAGNYGYTF. The CDR3 DNA, read in part, is TGTGCCAGCAGCTTAAGGGCGGGGAACTATGGC.

On this clone: The read comes to an end 3 residues before the CDR3 does, leaving the germline J gene to fill in the end. The chain uses TRBV20-1 and TRBJ2-7; 13 bases agree with TRBD2. Germline CDR1 DFQATT, CDR2 SNEGSKA (reference sequence). The CDR3 covers 16 residues. The J segment lost 2 bases and the V segment lost 3 bases, leaving 7 bases of the junction unmatched. The part of the CDR3 DNA that was read is TGCAGTGCTAGGACTAGCGGGAGGCCTTATACCTACGAG. It yields the protein CSARTSGRPYTYE. The complete CDR3 sequence is CSARTSGRPYTYEQYF.

This clone appeared many times. The CDR3 goes on 3 residues after the read ends, and that part is filled in from the germline J gene. The rearrangement joins TRBV5-4 to TRBJ2-5; D is perhaps TRBD2 (5 bases). This CDR3 region has 14 residues. The V and J ends lost 4 bases and 5 bases respectively, with 15 bases between them. CDR1 and CDR2 (germline): SGHNT, YYREEE (reference sequence). The CDR3 loop reads CASSPEGPRETQYF. The CDR3 bases that were read are TGTGCCAGCAGCCCCGAGGGCCCGCGCGAGACC.

This clone was detected many times. Read coverage stops 3 residues before the CDR3 terminus; the germline J gene supplies the remainder. The rearrangement links TRBV7-2 to TRBJ2-2, with D hard to call. This CDR3 spans 13 amino acids. In germline, CDR1 is SGHTA, CDR2 FQGNSA. Trimming removed 4 bases at V and 5 bases at J, with 8 bases between. The CDR3 is CASSSLTTGELFF. The sequenced CDR3 bases are TGTGCCAGCAGCTCCCTAACTACCGGGGAG. Complete variable domain (other parts from reference TRBV7-2 and TRBJ2-2): GAGVSQSPSNKVTEKGKDVELRCDPISGHTALYWYRQSLGQGLEFLIYFQGNSAPDKSGLPSDRFSAERTGGSVSTLTIQRTQQEDSAVYLCASSSLTTGELFFGEGSRLTVL.

There are many counts of this clone. The read ends 3 residues before the CDR3 terminus; that terminus is restored from the germline J gene. The chain links TRBV3-1 (or the pseudogene TRBV3-2) to TRBJ2-3; 7 nucleotides agree with TRBD2. Germline CDR1 reads LGHDT; CDR2 reads YNNKEL (reference sequence). V trimming: 0 bases; J trimming: 1 base; junction bases outside the gene matches: 4. The CDR3 consists of 16 residues. CDR3 DNA (partial): TGTGCCAGCAGCCAAGAGGTTCTAGCGGGCACAGATACG. It specifies CASSQEVLAGTDT. The complete CDR3 sequence is CASSQEVLAGTDTQYF.

This clone was recorded many times. Read sequence stops 3 residues before the CDR3 end, and the germline J gene provides the missing end. This chain connects TRBV20-1 to TRBJ1-2; D perhaps matches TRBD1 (5 bases). This CDR3 region has 12 residues. The V gene's germline CDR1 is DFQATT and CDR2 SNEGSKA (reference sequence). V dropped 5 bases and J dropped 4 bases, with 11 bases sitting between them. CDR3 DNA, as far as it was read: TGCAGTGCTTCTGACAGAGCCTATGGC. It is translated as CSASDRAYG. The whole CDR3 region reads CSASDRAYGYTF.

This clone has at least ten counts. Relative to the germline gene, one junction end is altered; a read error may explain this. The read ends 3 residues before the CDR3 terminus; that terminus is restored from the germline J gene. The rearrangement links TRBV4-2 to TRBJ2-1; possibly TRBD2 for D (5 bases). Germline values: CDR1 LGHNA, CDR2 YNFKEQ. The CDR3 length is 14 residues. CDR3 sequence: CASSRTTTSDEQFF. The part of the CDR3 DNA that was read is TGCGCCAGCAGCCGCACAACAACTAGTGATGAG.

This clone showed up many times. The sequenced fragment ends 3 residues before the CDR3 boundary, so the rest is inferred from the germline J gene. This chain links TRBV7-2 with TRBJ1-2; 7 bases map to TRBD1. The germline CDR1 and CDR2 sequences are SGHTA and FQGNSA. The CDR3 runs 14 residues. V lost 4 bases and J lost 7; bases outside the gene matches: 9. CDR3 bases read: TGTGCCAGCAGCTCGACAGGGACTCGAGGTGGC. It is translated as CASSSTGTRGG. In full, the CDR3 is CASSSTGTRGGYTF.

This clone was picked up many times. With the read ending 3 residues before the CDR3 end, the germline J gene is used to fill in that end. The chain has TRBV5-1 and TRBJ2-2, with 7 nucleotides matching TRBD2. Germline V gives CDR1 SGHRS, CDR2 YFSETQ. The trim removed 5 bases at V and 0 bases at J, leaving 7 bases unmatched. The CDR3 consists of 16 residues. CDR3 DNA, as far as it was read: TGCGCCAGCAGTTATACTAGCGACCCGAACACCGGGGAG. This codes for CASSYTSDPNTGE. The whole CDR3 protein reads CASSYTSDPNTGELFF.

This clone was detected ten times or more. The read stops 3 residues short of the end of the CDR3; the missing end is completed from the germline J gene. This chain joins TRBV28 and TRBJ2-5; D is possibly TRBD2 (5 bases). V was trimmed by 1 base and J by 5 bases, leaving 11 bases between them. Per germline, CDR1 MDHEN and CDR2 SYDVKM. CDR3 length equals 14 residues. CDR3 in amino acids: CASSLFRGGETQYF. The CDR3 bases that were read are TGTGCCAGCAGTTTATTTCGGGGTGGGGAGACC.

This clone was seen ten or more times. With the read ending 3 residues before the CDR3 end, the germline J gene is used to fill in that end. V is TRBV2 and J is TRBJ1-2, with 9 nucleotides matching TRBD1. V lost 6 bases and J lost 6; bases outside the gene matches: 8. The V gene's germline CDR1 is SNHLY and CDR2 FYNNEI. The CDR3 length is 14 residues. CDR3 loop: CASSGYTGGDGYTF. CDR3 DNA (partial): TGTGCCAGCAGCGGTTATACAGGGGGCGATGGC.

The sample holds many counts of this clone. From the germline J gene comes the end of the CDR3, since the read stops 3 residues before it. The chain has TRBV18 and TRBJ2-5, with D perhaps TRBD1 or TRBD2 (7 bases each). V gave up 2 bases and J gave up 5 bases, with 15 bases separating them. Germline V gives CDR1 KGHSH, CDR2 LQKENI. The CDR3 totals 15 residues. The sequenced part of the CDR3 DNA is TGTGCCAGCTCACCAACAAGGGGGCGGGAGGAGACC. This translates into CASSPTRGREET. The entire CDR3 reads CASSPTRGREETQYF.

This clone was detected a few times. The CDR3 end falls 3 residues outside the read, so it is completed with the germline J gene. The chain employs TRBV7-2 and TRBJ1-2; TRBD1 aligns across 8 bases. CDR1 is SGHTA and CDR2 is FQGNSA in the germline V gene. After removal of 0 bases from V and 2 bases from J, the junction contained 8 bases not matched to a gene. This CDR3 spans 17 amino acids. Here the CDR3 reads CASSLAGRGRPNYGYTF. The covered CDR3 bases are TGTGCCAGCAGCTTAGCGGGCAGGGGGCGTCCCAACTATGGC.

This clone was counted ten times or more. The read gets to within 3 residues of the CDR3 end, and the germline J gene fills in the rest. The rearrangement uses TRBV6-2 or TRBV6-3 and TRBJ2-7, with D unresolved. The CDR3 length is 17 residues. The germline V gene encodes CDR1 MNHEY and CDR2 SVGEGT. Trimming cost V 0 bases and J 0 bases, with 15 bases left between them. The CDR3 sequence is CASSYSIGPLISYEQYF. The DNA read from the CDR3 is TGTGCCAGCAGTTACTCGATAGGGCCTTTAATCTCCTACGAG.

This clone was seen at least ten times. The read ends 3 residues before the CDR3 terminus; that terminus is restored from the germline J gene. The chain joins TRBV5-1 to TRBJ1-4, with D uncertain. Germline CDR1 reads SGHRS; CDR2 reads YFSETQ. This CDR3 is 16 amino acids long. The V end was cut by 0 bases, the J end by 6 bases, with 15 bases between. The sequenced CDR3 bases are TGCGCCAGCAGCTTGGCCGCTGTCACGTCGGATGAAAAA. Protein product: CASSLAAVTSDEK. The full CDR3 reads CASSLAAVTSDEKLFF.

This clone was counted many times. The DNA ends 3 residues before the CDR3 does, and the rest of the CDR3 is filled in from the germline J gene. The V gene is TRBV20-1, the J gene TRBJ1-4; TRBD1 is a possible D gene (5 bases). Germline CDR1 DFQATT, CDR2 SNEGSKA (reference sequence). V gave up 1 base and J gave up 7 bases, with 7 bases separating them. There are 12 residues in the CDR3. CDR3: CSARGGGEKLFF. CDR3 bases read: TGCAGTGCTAGAGGGGGCGGTGAAAAA.

This clone showed up many times. The CDR3 is cut off 3 residues early in the read; its end comes from the germline J gene. This chain connects TRBV29-1 to TRBJ1-4; no reliable D call. This CDR3 comprises 13 residues. Trimming stripped 6 bases from V and 0 bases from J, with 8 bases between. Germline CDR1 SQVTM, CDR2 ANQGSEA. Partial CDR3 DNA: TGCAGCGTAACGACATCAACTAATGAAAAA. Its protein is CSVTTSTNEK. The whole CDR3 reads CSVTTSTNEKLFF.